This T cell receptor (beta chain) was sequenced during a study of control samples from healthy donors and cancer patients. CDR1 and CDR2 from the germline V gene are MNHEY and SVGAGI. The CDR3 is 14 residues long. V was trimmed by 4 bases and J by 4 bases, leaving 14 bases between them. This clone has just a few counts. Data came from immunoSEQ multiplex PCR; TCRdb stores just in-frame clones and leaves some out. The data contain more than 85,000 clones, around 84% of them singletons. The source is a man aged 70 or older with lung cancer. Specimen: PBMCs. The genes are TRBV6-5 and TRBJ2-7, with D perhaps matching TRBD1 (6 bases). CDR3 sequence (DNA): TGTGCCAGCAGTTCCCTGGGCAGGGGTTACGAGCAGTACTTC. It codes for CASSSLGRGYEQYF.